Listed below are T cell receptor beta chains from one sample, sequenced in a study of T cell responses to AZD1222 COVID-19 vaccine. The repertoire was sequenced with immunoSEQ multiplex PCR; TCRdb's copy has only in-frame clones and lacks some. This table holds more than 120,000 clones, around 84% found once. The source was peripheral blood, collected 28 days after the second AZD1222 dose. The receptor source for this set is an adult who received the AZD1222 COVID-19 vaccine. Both conserved end residues are part of each CDR3. The D gene is left open where the match is weak. Rows give clone size only sometimes, using once, few, many, or a class for an expanded clone.

TRBV29-1	once	TRBJ1-1	TRBD1	TGCAGCGTCCACGAGACAGGGGGTAGGGCTTTCTTT	CSVHETGGRAFF
TRBV11-2	-	TRBJ2-7	TRBD2	TGTGCCAGCAGCTTCCGGCTAGCGGACGAGCAGTACTTC	CASSFRLADEQYF
TRBV10-1	-	TRBJ2-7	TRBD1	TGCGCCAGCAGTGAGGGGACAGGGTGGTACGAGCAGTACTTC	CASSEGTGWYEQYF
TRBV5-4	-	TRBJ2-1	TRBD1	TGTGCCAGCAGCTTGGCGGCAGGGGGTTCCTACAATGAGCAGTTCTTC	CASSLAAGGSYNEQFF
TRBV27	few	TRBJ1-2	-	TGTGCCAGCAGTTTAGATTTCTCAGGGGCACACTATGGCTACACCTTC	CASSLDFSGAHYGYTF
TRBV2	few	TRBJ1-1	-	TGTGCCAGCAGTGGTGGTGGGACTTTTGCAACTGAAGCTTTCTTT	CASSGGGTFATEAFF
TRBV20-1	once	TRBJ1-5	-	TGCAGTGCTCGTGACGGTAGCAATCAGCCCCAGCATTTT	CSARDGSNQPQHF
TRBV12-3/TRBV12-4	-	TRBJ1-2	-	TGTGCCAGCAGTTTAACAGAAGACTATGGCTACACCTTC	CASSLTEDYGYTF
TRBV12-3/TRBV12-4	-	TRBJ2-2	-	TGTGCCAGCAGTTTCGTCGGGGCCGGGGAGCTGTTTTTT	CASSFVGAGELFF
TRBV28	-	TRBJ2-5	TRBD2	TGTGCCAGCAGTCCCACACTACCCGGACTAGCGGGGGAAGAGACCCAGTACTTC	CASSPTLPGLAGEETQYF
TRBV7-9	once	TRBJ2-2	-	TGTGCCAGCAGCTCTGGTCGCGGGGAGCTGTTTTTT	CASSSGRGELFF
TRBV11-2	-	TRBJ1-1	-	TGTGCCAGCAGCTGGGGAAGGAACACTGAAGCTTTCTTT	CASSWGRNTEAFF
TRBV9	-	TRBJ2-3	-	TGTGCCAGCAGCGTAGTGGAGGCGTCGGCAGATACGCAGTATTTT	CASSVVEASADTQYF
TRBV7-2	-	TRBJ2-5	TRBD1	TGTGCCAGCAGCCCTACCACGACAGGGGAAGAGACCCAGTACTTC	CASSPTTTGEETQYF
TRBV10-3	few	TRBJ2-2	TRBD2	TGTGCCATCAGTGAGTCATCGACTAGCCTTGGGACCGGGGAGCTGTTTTTT	CAISESSTSLGTGELFF
TRBV11-2	-	TRBJ1-1	-	TGTGCCAGCAGCTTAGCTGTCAACACTGAAGCTTTCTTT	CASSLAVNTEAFF
TRBV19	-	TRBJ1-2	TRBD1	TGTGCCATCTCCGGGACAGGGAGTATATCGACCTATGGCTACACCTTC	CAISGTGSISTYGYTF
TRBV7-8	-	TRBJ2-2	TRBD2	TGTGCCAGCAGCCTCCTCCCGGGGGGGATAACCGGGGAGCTGTTTTTT	CASSLLPGGITGELFF
TRBV27	-	TRBJ2-1	TRBD2	TGTGCCAGCAGTTTACTAGCGGGAGACTACAATGAGCAGTTCTTC	CASSLLAGDYNEQFF
TRBV5-4	-	TRBJ2-1	-	TGTGCCAGCAGCTTCTCAAGCTCCTACAATGAGCAGTTCTTC	CASSFSSSYNEQFF
TRBV12-3/TRBV12-4	-	TRBJ1-1	-	TGTGCCAGCAGTTTAAATGGAGTTACTGAAGCTTTCTTT	CASSLNGVTEAFF
TRBV5-1	-	TRBJ1-2	-	TGCGCCAGCAATCCCCTCGGGCAGGGAAACTATGGCTACACCTTC	CASNPLGQGNYGYTF
TRBV19	-	TRBJ2-3	-	TGTGCCAGTAGTATTGGTACCACCCCAGATACGCAGTATTTT	CASSIGTTPDTQYF